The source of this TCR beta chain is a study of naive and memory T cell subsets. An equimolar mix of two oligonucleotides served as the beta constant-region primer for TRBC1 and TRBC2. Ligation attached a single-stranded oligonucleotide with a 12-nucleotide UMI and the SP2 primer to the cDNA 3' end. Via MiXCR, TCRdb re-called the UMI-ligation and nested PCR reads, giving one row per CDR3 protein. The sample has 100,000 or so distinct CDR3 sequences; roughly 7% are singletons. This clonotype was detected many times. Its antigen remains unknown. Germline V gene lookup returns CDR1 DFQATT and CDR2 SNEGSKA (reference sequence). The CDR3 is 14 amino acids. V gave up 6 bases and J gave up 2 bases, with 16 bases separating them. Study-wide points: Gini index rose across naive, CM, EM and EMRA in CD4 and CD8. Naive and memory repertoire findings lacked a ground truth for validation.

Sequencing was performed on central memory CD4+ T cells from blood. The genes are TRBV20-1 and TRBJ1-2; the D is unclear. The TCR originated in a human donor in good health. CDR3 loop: CSAPFRTANYGYTF. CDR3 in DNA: TGCAGTGCCCCATTCCGGACTGCGAACTATGGCTACACCTTC.